These 22 T cell receptor beta chains were all obtained from the same sample, sequenced in a study of cytomegalovirus exposure and HLA in healthy donors. The PCR ran on 60 Vbeta and 13 Jbeta primers. Profiled with immunoSEQ multiplex PCR; TCRdb holds only in-frame clones, not every one. The sample lists approximately 110,000 clones, about three quarters occurring once. The sequenced material came from PBMCs. All receptors derive from a man between 45 and 60 years old in good health and CMV-seronegative.

This clone has only a few counts. The chain is built from TRBV6-5 and TRBJ1-2, with 9 bases aligning to TRBD1. Germline V lookup: CDR1 MNHEY, CDR2 SVGAGI. V shed 8 bases and J 0 bases; nucleotides not matched to a gene: 7. This CDR3 spans 15 amino acids. For the CDR3, the DNA is TGTGCCAGCGGAACAGGGGGCTCCGCTAACTATGGCTACACCTTC. Protein: CASGTGGSANYGYTF.

V usage is TRBV4-2 and J usage is TRBJ1-4, with TRBD1 identical over 8 bases. Per germline, CDR1 LGHNA and CDR2 YNFKEQ. CDR3 length: 14 amino acids. Trimming took 11 bases from V and 5 from J; bases not matched to a gene: 10. CDR3 in DNA: TGTGCCGGCTCGGGGACAGGAGAAAATGAAAAACTGTTTTTT. Its protein is CAGSGTGENEKLFF.

This clone has just a few counts. V and J are TRBV11-1 and TRBJ2-5; D might be TRBD2 (6 bases). V lost 2 bases, J lost 5 bases, and 15 bases lay in between. Germline lookup yields CDR1 SGHAT and CDR2 FQDESV (reference sequence). The CDR3 length is 15 residues. The DNA for the CDR3 is TGTGCCAGCAGCTTACCCGACGCGGGGAGGGAGACCCAGTACTTC. Its protein is CASSLPDAGRETQYF.

Comment on this clone: The germline gene is not matched at one end of the junction; a read error may be the cause. The V gene is TRBV4-2, the J gene TRBJ1-6, with 8 bases fitting TRBD1. Germline CDR1 LGHNA, CDR2 YNFKEQ. The length of the CDR3 is 15 residues. CDR3 sequence (DNA): TGTGCCAGCAGCCAAGTTGGGTCCGATCCGGACAGGGTATACTTT. Amino acid sequence: CASSQVGSDPDRVYF.

The V gene is TRBV19, the J gene TRBJ2-3; 10 nucleotides match TRBD2. V gave up 4 bases and J gave up 2 bases; unmatched junction bases: 12. This CDR3 is built from 18 residues. CDR1 and CDR2 from the germline V gene are LNHDA and SQIVND (reference sequence). CDR3 protein: CASSRAPLAGGITDTQYF. As DNA, the CDR3 is TGTGCCAGTAGTAGAGCCCCGTTAGCGGGGGGTATCACAGATACGCAGTATTTT.

The chain joins TRBV10-3 to TRBJ2-1; D possibly corresponds to TRBD2 (6 bases). Trimming took off 7 bases at V and 10 bases at J, with 17 bases between the two ends. CDR1 is ENHRY, CDR2 SYGVKD, per germline. The CDR3 loop spans 13 amino acids. This CDR3 is CAITETRRGEQFF. The CDR3 DNA reads TGTGCCATCACCGAGACTAGAAGAGGAGAGCAGTTCTTC.

The chain recombines TRBV7-2 with TRBJ2-5, with D possibly matching TRBD2 (6 bases). Germline CDR1 is SGHTA and CDR2 is FQGNSA. The CDR3 is 15 residues long. Trimming pared 3 bases from V and 1 base from J, leaving 12 bases between. CDR3 in amino acids: CASSFQSTSQETQYF. The CDR3, as DNA: TGTGCCAGCAGCTTCCAATCGACTAGCCAAGAGACCCAGTACTTC. The variable domain in full, completed from reference TRBV7-2 and TRBJ2-5, reads GAGVSQSPSNKVTEKGKDVELRCDPISGHTALYWYRQSLGQGLEFLIYFQGNSAPDKSGLPSDRFSAERTGGSVSTLTIQRTQQEDSAVYLCASSFQSTSQETQYFGPGTRLLVL.

V and J are TRBV19 and TRBJ2-7, with 12 bases fitting TRBD2. Germline V gene sequence: CDR1 LNHDA, CDR2 SQIVND (reference sequence). CDR3 length: 15 residues. V trimming: 6 bases; J trimming: 4 bases; junction bases outside the gene matches: 7. The CDR3 region is CASSTGLAGTYEQYV. The DNA of the CDR3 is TGTGCCAGTAGCACCGGACTAGCGGGGACTTACGAGCAGTACGTC.

This clone was seen a handful of times. The chain is built from TRBV15 and TRBJ2-1; D call uncertain. Trimming stripped 0 bases from V and 7 bases from J, with 10 bases between. Germline V gene data show CDR1 as LNHNV and CDR2 as YYDKDF (reference sequence). The CDR3 loop spans 14 amino acids. This CDR3 reads CATSRDSKINEQFF. The DNA of the CDR3 is TGTGCCACCAGCAGAGATAGCAAGATTAATGAGCAGTTCTTC. Full variable domain (missing parts from reference TRBV15 and TRBJ2-1): DAMVIQNPRYQVTQFGKPVTLSCSQTLNHNVMYWYQQKSSQAPKLLFHYYDKDFNNEADTPDNFQSRRPNTSFCFLDIRSPGLGDTAMYLCATSRDSKINEQFFGPGTRLTVL.

The chain combines TRBV5-6 with TRBJ1-1; the match to TRBD1 covers 7 bases. The germline CDR1 and CDR2 sequences are SGHDT and YYEEEE. V shed 4 bases, J shed 6 bases, and the junction held 9 bases outside the gene matches. There are 14 residues in the CDR3. The CDR3 DNA reads TGTGCCAGCAGCCCCCGGGACAGCCCCTCTGAAGCTTTCTTT. Translated, it gives CASSPRDSPSEAFF.

With respect to this clone: One end of the junction does not line up with germline, which may come from a read error. Here the CDR3 reads CSSSDLAGGSSHIQYF. The CDR3, as DNA: TGTTCCAGCAGCGACCTAGCGGGGGGGAGCAGTCACATTCAGTACTTC. The chain is built from TRBV7-9 and TRBJ2-4, with 12 nucleotides matching TRBD2. The CDR3 length is 16 residues. CDR1 is SEHNR and CDR2 is FQNEAQ in the germline V gene (reference sequence).

CDR3 in DNA: TGCGCCAGCAGCTCTGCCGGGACTAAACAAGAGACCCAGTACTTC. The encoded protein is CASSSAGTKQETQYF. The genes are TRBV5-1 and TRBJ2-5; 7 nucleotides agree with TRBD2. Looked up from germline, CDR1 is SGHRS and CDR2 is YFSETQ. This CDR3 contains 15 residues. Trimming took 3 bases from V and 2 from J; bases not matched to a gene: 7.

J is TRBJ2-1 and V is TRBV6-4; 9 bases fit TRBD2. The CDR3 covers 14 residues. J lost 8 bases, V lost 3 bases, and 5 bases had no gene match. Germline V gene data show CDR1 as MRHNA and CDR2 as SNTAGT. CDR3 region: CASSERGGGDEQFF. The CDR3 DNA reads TGTGCCAGCAGTGAGCGGGGGGGCGGGGATGAGCAGTTCTTC.

CDR3: CASTFTQPREEQAFF. CDR3 nucleotides: TGTGCCAGCACTTTTACCCAACCTCGGGAGGAACAAGCTTTCTTT. V is TRBV21-1 and J is TRBJ1-1. TRBV21-1 is noted as a pseudogene. This CDR3 has 15 amino acids.

The chain combines TRBV18 with TRBJ1-5; 7 bases are a match to TRBD1. V lost 4 bases to trimming and J lost 2 bases; unmatched junction nucleotides: 11. CDR3 length: 17 residues. The germline CDR1 and CDR2 sequences are KGHSH and LQKENI. CDR3 loop: CASSLPGQRIGNQPQHF. The CDR3 DNA reads TGTGCCAGCTCACTTCCGGGACAGAGGATCGGCAATCAGCCCCAGCATTTT. The variable domain in full, with the rest retrieved from reference TRBV18 and TRBJ1-5, is NAGVMQNPRHLVRRRGQEARLRCSPMKGHSHVYWYRQLPEEGLKFMVYLQKENIIDESGMPKERFSAEFPKEGPSILRIQQVVRGDSAAYFCASSLPGQRIGNQPQHFGDGTRLSIL.

The rearrangement joins TRBV10-3 to TRBJ2-7; 12 bases align to TRBD2. The trim removed 3 bases at V and 2 bases at J, leaving 5 bases unmatched. Germline loops: CDR1 ENHRY, CDR2 SYGVKD. The CDR3 spans 16 residues. The CDR3 DNA follows: TGTGCCATCAGTGAACGTCTAGCGGGGGGGACCTACGAGCAGTACTTC. It translates to CAISERLAGGTYEQYF.

J is TRBJ1-2 and V is TRBV6-5, with no clear D. Germline V gives CDR1 MNHEY, CDR2 SVGAGI. The ends were cut back, 5 bases at V and 7 bases at J, with 17 bases in the middle. The CDR3 length is 14 residues. The CDR3 DNA follows: TGTGCCAGCAGTCCGGGGTTCAGAGTTGGTGGCTACACCTTC. Translation: CASSPGFRVGGYTF.

On this clone: Mismatch with germline at one junction end may stem from a read error. The chain employs TRBV7-9 and TRBJ1-2; TRBD1 matches at 8 bases. CDR1 is SEHNR and CDR2 is FQNEAQ in the germline V gene (reference sequence). This CDR3 contains 17 residues. In DNA form, the CDR3 reads TGTTCCAGCAGCTTTATAACAGGGGGGAAGTTTAACTATGGCTACACCTTC. Its translation is CSSSFITGGKFNYGYTF. Based on the CDR3 plus reference TRBV7-9 and TRBJ1-2, the full variable domain is DTGVSQNPRHKITKRGQNVTFRCDPISEHNRLYWYRQTLGQGPEFLTYFQNEAQLEKSRLLSDRFSAERPKGSFSTLEIQRTEQGDSAMYLCSSSFITGGKFNYGYTFGSGTRLTVV.

This chain connects TRBV6-5 to TRBJ2-5; D is undetermined. Trimming took off 1 base at V and 5 bases at J, with 14 bases between the two ends. In germline, CDR1 is MNHEY, CDR2 SVGAGI. There are 15 residues in the CDR3. The CDR3 region is CASSYFPGQSETQYF. CDR3 sequence (DNA): TGTGCCAGCAGTTACTTCCCGGGTCAGTCGGAGACCCAGTACTTC.

The chain is built from TRBV18 and TRBJ1-3, with D unclear. This CDR3 is 15 amino acids long. CDR1 and CDR2 (germline): KGHSH, LQKENI. V lost 1 base and J 0 bases, leaving 7 bases between the germline ends. As DNA, the CDR3 is TGTGCCAGCTCACCACAACGAGACTCTGGAAACACCATATATTTT. Translating it yields CASSPQRDSGNTIYF.

The J gene is TRBJ2-7, the V gene TRBV2; 13 bases are shared with TRBD2. V was clipped by 6 bases and J by 2 bases; unmatched bases: 4. The CDR3 loop spans 15 amino acids. In germline, CDR1 is SNHLY, CDR2 FYNNEI. The CDR3 sequence is CASSQGLAGPYEQYF. The CDR3 region has the DNA TGTGCCAGCAGCCAGGGACTAGCGGGGCCCTACGAGCAGTACTTC.

This clone was recorded a few times. The V call is TRBV13, the J call TRBJ1-6, with D possibly being TRBD1 (5 bases). V was cut by 5 bases and J by 7 bases, with 18 bases left in between. Germline-derived CDR1 and CDR2 are PRHDT and FYEKMQ (reference sequence). CDR3 size: 16 residues. The CDR3 loop is CASSPSGGRRNSPLHF. Written as DNA, the CDR3 is TGTGCCAGCAGCCCTTCCGGGGGGAGGAGGAATTCACCCCTCCACTTT.